This T cell receptor (beta chain) was obtained from a study of blood T cell repertoires in COVID-19. Study context: T cells, B-cell-depleted T cells, or PBMCs supplied cDNA or gDNA.

V was cut by 2 bases and J by 3 bases, with 8 bases left in between. The CDR3 sequence is 13 residues long. Germline assignment: CDR1 SGHKS and CDR2 YYEKEE (reference sequence). There are a few counts of this clone. Authors' processing steps: Reference gene primers were amplified, and this amplification served to estimate nucleated cell counts. Measured with immunoSEQ multiplex PCR; TCRdb has only the in-frame clones, and not every one. V and J calls and clone size are as listed in that table; D and trimming were resolved from the DNA. The top ten hold roughly 15% of the sample, which has about 270,000 clones, 85% seen once.

The rearrangement joins TRBV5-5 to TRBJ2-5, with D possibly TRBD2 on 5 matching bases. The receptor was derived from a human donor in a cohort sampled during active COVID-19. Material: peripheral blood. The CDR3 region has the DNA TGTGCCAGCAGCTTCTTCGGGGAAGAGACCCAGTACTTC. It is translated as CASSFFGEETQYF.